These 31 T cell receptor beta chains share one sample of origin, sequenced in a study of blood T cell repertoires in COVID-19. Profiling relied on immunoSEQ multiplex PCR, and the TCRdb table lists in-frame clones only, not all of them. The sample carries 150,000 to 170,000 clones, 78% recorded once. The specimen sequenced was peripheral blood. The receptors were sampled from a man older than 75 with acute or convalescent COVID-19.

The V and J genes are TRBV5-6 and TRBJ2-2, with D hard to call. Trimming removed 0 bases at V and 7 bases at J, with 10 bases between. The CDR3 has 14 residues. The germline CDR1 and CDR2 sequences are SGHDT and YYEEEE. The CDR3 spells CASSLGRLNGELFF. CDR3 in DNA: TGTGCCAGCAGCTTGGGCAGGCTTAACGGGGAGCTGTTTTTT. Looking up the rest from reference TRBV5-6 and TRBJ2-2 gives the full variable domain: DAGVTQSPTHLIKTRGQQVTLRCSPKSGHDTVSWYQQALGQGPQFIFQYYEEEERQRGNFPDRFSGHQFPNYSSELNVNALLLGDSALYLCASSLGRLNGELFFGEGSRLTVL.

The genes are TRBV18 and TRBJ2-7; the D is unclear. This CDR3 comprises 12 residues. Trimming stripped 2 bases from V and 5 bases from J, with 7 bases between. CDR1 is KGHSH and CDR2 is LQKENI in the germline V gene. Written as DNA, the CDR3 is TGTGCCAGCTCACCATCGGGTCACGAGCAGTACTTC. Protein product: CASSPSGHEQYF. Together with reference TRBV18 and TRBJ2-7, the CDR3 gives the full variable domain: NAGVMQNPRHLVRRRGQEARLRCSPMKGHSHVYWYRQLPEEGLKFMVYLQKENIIDESGMPKERFSAEFPKEGPSILRIQQVVRGDSAAYFCASSPSGHEQYFGPGTRLTVT.

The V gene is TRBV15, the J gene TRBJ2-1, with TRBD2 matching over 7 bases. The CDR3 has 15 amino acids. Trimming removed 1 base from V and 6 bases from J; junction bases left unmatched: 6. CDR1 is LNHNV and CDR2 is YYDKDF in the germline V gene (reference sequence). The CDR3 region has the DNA TGTGCCACCAGCAGAGGGGAGGGAGGGGTCAATGAGCAGTTCTTC. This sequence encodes CATSRGEGGVNEQFF.

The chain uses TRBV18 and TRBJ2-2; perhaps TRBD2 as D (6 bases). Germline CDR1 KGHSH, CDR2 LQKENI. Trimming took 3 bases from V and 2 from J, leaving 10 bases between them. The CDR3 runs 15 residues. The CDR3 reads CASSPGLLNTGELFF. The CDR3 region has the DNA TGTGCCAGCTCACCGGGACTTCTAAACACCGGGGAGCTGTTTTTT.

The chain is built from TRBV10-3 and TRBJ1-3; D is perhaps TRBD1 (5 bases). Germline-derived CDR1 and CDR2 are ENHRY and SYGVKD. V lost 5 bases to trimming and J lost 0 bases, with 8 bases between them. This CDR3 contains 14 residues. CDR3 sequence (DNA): TGTGCCATCAGTTCCGACAGCTCTGGAAACACCATATATTTT. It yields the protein CAISSDSSGNTIYF.

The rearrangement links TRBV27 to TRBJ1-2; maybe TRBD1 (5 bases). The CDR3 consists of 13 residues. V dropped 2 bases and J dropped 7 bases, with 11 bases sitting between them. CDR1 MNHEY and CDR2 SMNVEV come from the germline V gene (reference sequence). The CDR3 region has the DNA TGTGCCAGCAGTTTACGGCAGGGTTTTGGCTACACCTTC. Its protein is CASSLRQGFGYTF.

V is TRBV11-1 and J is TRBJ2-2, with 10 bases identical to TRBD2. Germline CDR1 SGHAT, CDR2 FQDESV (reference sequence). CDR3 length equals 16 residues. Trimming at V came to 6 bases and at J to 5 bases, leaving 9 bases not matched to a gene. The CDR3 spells CASRVSGGASTGELFF. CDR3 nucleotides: TGTGCCAGCAGAGTAAGCGGGGGGGCAAGTACCGGGGAGCTGTTTTTT.

The CDR3 spells CASSYQSSSYNSPLHF. CDR3 coding DNA: TGTGCCAGCAGTTACCAATCGAGCTCCTATAATTCACCCCTCCACTTT. V and J are TRBV6-5 and TRBJ1-6; D remains ambiguous. The germline gives CDR1 MNHEY, CDR2 SVGAGI. The CDR3 runs 16 residues. Between the trimmed V and J ends, which lost 2 bases and 0 bases, there was a span of 8 bases.

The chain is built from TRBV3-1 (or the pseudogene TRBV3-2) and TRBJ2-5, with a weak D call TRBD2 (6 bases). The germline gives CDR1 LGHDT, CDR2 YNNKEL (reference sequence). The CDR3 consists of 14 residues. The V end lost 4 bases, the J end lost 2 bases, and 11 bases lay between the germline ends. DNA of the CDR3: TGTGCCAGCAGCCCGGGACTGGAGCAAGAGACCCAGTACTTC. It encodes CASSPGLEQETQYF.

The CDR3 nucleotides read TGTGCCAGCAGTCGACAGGGTAGGGATGCCGGGGAGCTGTTTTTT. Encoded protein: CASSRQGRDAGELFF. The V call is TRBV2, the J call TRBJ2-2; 7 nucleotides match TRBD1. The CDR3 is made up of 15 amino acids. Looked up from germline, CDR1 is SNHLY and CDR2 is FYNNEI. The junction had 9 bases not matched to a gene; V was cut back by 5 bases and J by 6 bases.

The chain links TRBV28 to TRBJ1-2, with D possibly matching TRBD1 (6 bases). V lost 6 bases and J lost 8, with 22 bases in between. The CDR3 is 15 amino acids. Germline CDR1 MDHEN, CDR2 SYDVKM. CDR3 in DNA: TGTGCCAGCAGCCCTCCCCGACAGGCGCCGACCGGCTACACCTTC. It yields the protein CASSPPRQAPTGYTF.

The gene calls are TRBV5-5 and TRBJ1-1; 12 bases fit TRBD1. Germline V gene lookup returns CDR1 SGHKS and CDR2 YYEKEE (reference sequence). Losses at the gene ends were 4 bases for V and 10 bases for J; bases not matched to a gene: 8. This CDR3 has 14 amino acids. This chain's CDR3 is CASSDGTGGERAFF. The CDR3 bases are TGTGCCAGCAGCGACGGGACAGGGGGCGAGAGAGCTTTCTTT.

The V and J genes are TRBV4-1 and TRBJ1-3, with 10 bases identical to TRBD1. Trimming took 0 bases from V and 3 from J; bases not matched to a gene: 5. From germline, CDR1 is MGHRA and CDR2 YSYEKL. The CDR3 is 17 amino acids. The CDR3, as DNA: TGCGCCAGCAGCCAAGAAGTGACAGGGGGCTTTGGAAACACCATATATTTT. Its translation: CASSQEVTGGFGNTIYF.

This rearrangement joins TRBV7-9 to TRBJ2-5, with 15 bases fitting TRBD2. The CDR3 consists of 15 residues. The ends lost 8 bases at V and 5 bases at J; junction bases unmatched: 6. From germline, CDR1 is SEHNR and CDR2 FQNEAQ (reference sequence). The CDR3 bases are TGTGCCAGCGGGTCGGGACTAGCGGGGGGCGAGACCCAGTACTTC. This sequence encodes CASGSGLAGGETQYF.

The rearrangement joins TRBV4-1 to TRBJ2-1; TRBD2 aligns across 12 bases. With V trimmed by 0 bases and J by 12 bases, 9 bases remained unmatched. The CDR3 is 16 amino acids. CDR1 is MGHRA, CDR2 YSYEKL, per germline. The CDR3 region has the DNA TGCGCCAGCAGCCAAGATTTTACTAGCGGGGGGTCGAGGCAGTTCTTC. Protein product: CASSQDFTSGGSRQFF.

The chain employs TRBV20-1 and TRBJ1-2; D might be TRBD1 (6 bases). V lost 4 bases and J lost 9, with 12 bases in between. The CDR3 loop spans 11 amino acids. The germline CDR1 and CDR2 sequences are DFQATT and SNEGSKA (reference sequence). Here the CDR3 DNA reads TGCAGTGCTACGGCAGGGGAGAGCTACACCTTC. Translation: CSATAGESYTF.

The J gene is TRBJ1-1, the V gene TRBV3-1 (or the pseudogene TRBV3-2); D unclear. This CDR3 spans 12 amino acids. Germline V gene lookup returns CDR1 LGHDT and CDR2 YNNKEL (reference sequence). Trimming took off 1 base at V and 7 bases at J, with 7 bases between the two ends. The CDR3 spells CASSQAGFEAFF. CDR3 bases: TGTGCCAGCAGCCAAGCAGGTTTTGAAGCTTTCTTT.

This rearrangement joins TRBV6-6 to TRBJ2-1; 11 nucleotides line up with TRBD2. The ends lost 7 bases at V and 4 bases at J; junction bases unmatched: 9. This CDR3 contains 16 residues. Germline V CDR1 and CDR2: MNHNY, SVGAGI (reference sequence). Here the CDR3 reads CASTRYLAGGYNEQFF. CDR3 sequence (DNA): TGTGCCAGCACCCGTTACTTAGCGGGGGGGTACAATGAGCAGTTCTTC.

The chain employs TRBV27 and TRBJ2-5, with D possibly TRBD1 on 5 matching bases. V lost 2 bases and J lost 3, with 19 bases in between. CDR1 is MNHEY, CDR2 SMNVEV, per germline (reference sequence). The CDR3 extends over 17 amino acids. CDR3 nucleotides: TGTGCCAGCAGTTTACGCGCAGGGAAGTTTCCAGAAGAGACCCAGTACTTC. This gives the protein CASSLRAGKFPEETQYF.

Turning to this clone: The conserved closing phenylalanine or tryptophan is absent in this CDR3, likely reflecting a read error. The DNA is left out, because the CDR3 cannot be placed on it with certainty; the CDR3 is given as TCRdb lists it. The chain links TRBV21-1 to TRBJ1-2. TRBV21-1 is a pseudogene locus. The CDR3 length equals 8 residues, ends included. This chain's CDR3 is CASSKASS.

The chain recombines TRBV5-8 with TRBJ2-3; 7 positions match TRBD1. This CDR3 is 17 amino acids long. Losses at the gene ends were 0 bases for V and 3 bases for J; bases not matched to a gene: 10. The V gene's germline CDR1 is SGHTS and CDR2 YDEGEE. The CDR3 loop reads CASSLESAGGFTDTQYF. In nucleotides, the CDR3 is TGTGCCAGCAGCTTGGAGAGCGCAGGGGGTTTTACAGATACGCAGTATTTT.

This CDR3 reads CASSSTSGGARETQYF. CDR3 sequence (DNA): TGTGCCAGCAGTTCGACTAGCGGGGGGGCGCGGGAGACCCAGTACTTC. J is TRBJ2-5 and V is TRBV7-2; 14 bases are shared with TRBD2. Germline V CDR1 and CDR2: SGHTA, FQGNSA. The CDR3 contains 16 residues. J was trimmed by 5 bases and V by 6 bases; bases with no gene match: 8.

This chain's CDR3 is CASSSDRVTDTQYF. The CDR3 coding sequence is TGTGCCAGCAGCTCTGACAGGGTGACAGATACGCAGTATTTT. This chain links TRBV7-9 with TRBJ2-3, with 7 bases lining up with TRBD1. Germline loops: CDR1 SEHNR, CDR2 FQNEAQ (reference sequence). With V trimmed by 4 bases and J by 3 bases, 4 bases remained unmatched. The CDR3 spans 14 residues.

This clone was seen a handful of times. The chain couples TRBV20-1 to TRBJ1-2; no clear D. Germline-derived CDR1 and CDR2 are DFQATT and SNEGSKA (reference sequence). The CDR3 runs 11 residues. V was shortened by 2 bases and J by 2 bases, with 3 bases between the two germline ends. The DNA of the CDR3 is TGCAGTGCTAGATCGAACTATGGCTACACCTTC. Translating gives CSARSNYGYTF.

CDR3 bases: TGTGCCACCCAGCGAGTCTCCGGGGGAGGGAGTCAGCCCCAGCATTTT. This encodes CATQRVSGGGSQPQHF. V gene TRBV19 combines with J gene TRBJ1-5; maybe TRBD1 (5 bases). This CDR3 has 16 amino acids. V was pared by 10 bases and J by 6 bases, with 25 bases between. The germline V gene has CDR1 LNHDA and CDR2 SQIVND (reference sequence).

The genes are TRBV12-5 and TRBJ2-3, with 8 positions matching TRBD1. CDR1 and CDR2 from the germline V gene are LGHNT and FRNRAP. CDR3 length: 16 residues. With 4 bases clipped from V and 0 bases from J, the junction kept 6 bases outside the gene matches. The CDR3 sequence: CASGSGTGGSTDTQYF. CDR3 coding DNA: TGTGCTAGTGGTTCGGGGACAGGTGGGAGCACAGATACGCAGTATTTT.

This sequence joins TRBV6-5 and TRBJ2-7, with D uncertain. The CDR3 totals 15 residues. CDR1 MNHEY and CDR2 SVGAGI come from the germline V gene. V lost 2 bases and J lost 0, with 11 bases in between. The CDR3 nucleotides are TGTGCCAGCAGTTACCTGGCGGAGAGCTCCTACGAGCAGTACTTC. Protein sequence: CASSYLAESSYEQYF.

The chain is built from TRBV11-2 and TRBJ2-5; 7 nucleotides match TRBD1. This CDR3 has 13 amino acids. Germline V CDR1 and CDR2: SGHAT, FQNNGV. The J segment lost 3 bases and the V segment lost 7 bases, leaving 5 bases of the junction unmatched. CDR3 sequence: CASTYGQEETQYF. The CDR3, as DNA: TGTGCCAGCACCTATGGACAGGAAGAGACCCAGTACTTC.

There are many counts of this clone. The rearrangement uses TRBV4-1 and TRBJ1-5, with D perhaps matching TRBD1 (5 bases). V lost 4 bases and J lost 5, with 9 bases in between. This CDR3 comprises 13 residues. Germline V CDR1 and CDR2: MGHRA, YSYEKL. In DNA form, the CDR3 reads TGCGCCAGCAGCCGGGGGGAGGATCAGCCCCAGCATTTT. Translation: CASSRGEDQPQHF.

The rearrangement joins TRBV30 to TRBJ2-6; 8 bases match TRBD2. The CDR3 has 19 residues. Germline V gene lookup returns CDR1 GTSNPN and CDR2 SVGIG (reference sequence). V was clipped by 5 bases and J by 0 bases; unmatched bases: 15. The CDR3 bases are TGTGCCTGGCTCGGGGGGGACACGGGCGGACTCTCTGGGGCCAACGTCCTGACTTTC. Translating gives CAWLGGDTGGLSGANVLTF. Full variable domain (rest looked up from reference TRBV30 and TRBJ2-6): SQTIHQWPATLVQPVGSPLSLECTVEGTSNPNLYWYRQAAGRGLQLLFYSVGIGQISSEVPQNLSASRPQDRQFILSSKKLLLSDSGFYLCAWLGGDTGGLSGANVLTFGAGSRLTVL.

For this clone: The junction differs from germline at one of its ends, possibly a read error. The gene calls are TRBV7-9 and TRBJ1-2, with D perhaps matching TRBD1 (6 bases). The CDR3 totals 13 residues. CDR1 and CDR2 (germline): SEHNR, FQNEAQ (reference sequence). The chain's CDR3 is CASSPPSGTSGAF. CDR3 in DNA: TGTGCCAGCAGCCCCCCCTCCGGGACATCTGGTGCCTTC.